This T cell receptor beta chain was found in a study of T-cell memory formation after mild COVID-19. This clonotype has just a few counts. The CDR3 is 15 residues long. The V and J ends lost 0 bases and 4 bases, in that order; junction bases with no gene match: 5. CDR1 and CDR2 (germline): DFQATT, SNEGSKA (reference sequence). TCRdb used MiXCR to reprocess the 5' RACE reads, holding one entry per CDR3 protein. The table includes 150,000 to 200,000 distinct CDR3 sequences, about 15% detected once. The sequencing input was PBMCs or a T cell subset sorted from them (not recorded which). The rearrangement links TRBV20-1 to TRBJ2-3, with TRBD2 matching over 9 bases. This sequence was found in an adult woman who had mild COVID-19 (a few samples of this study predate the infection). Cell type and time point are not known. The CDR3 protein is CSARESASGADTQYF. The CDR3 region has the DNA TGCAGTGCTAGAGAGTCGGCTAGCGGGGCAGATACGCAGTATTTT.